These T cell receptor beta chains were read from a single sample in a study of T cells in Graves' hyperthyroidism and ophthalmopathy. TCRdb recomputed calls from the multiplex PCR reads with MiXCR, one row per CDR3 protein. The table lists a few hundred thousand distinct CDR3 sequences, approximately 14% of them singletons, with roughly a quarter in the top ten. The sample was blood. The source is a woman under 30 with Graves' hyperthyroidism that later progressed to Graves' ophthalmopathy. Both conserved end residues are part of each CDR3. Fields, in order: D gene, V gene, J gene, clone size, CDR3 DNA, CDR3 protein. D genes are given only for firm matches. Clone size is stated in some rows and not others, as once, few, many or a class when expanded.

D gene: NA; V gene: TRBV3-1; J gene: TRBJ2-7; clone size: many; CDR3 DNA: TGTGCCAGCAGCCTAGCCCGATACGAGCAGTACTTC; CDR3 protein: CASSLARYEQYF
D gene: NA; V gene: TRBV2; J gene: TRBJ2-7; clone size: NA; CDR3 DNA: TGTGCCAGCAGTGAAAGCTCAGGGATTACCTACGAGCAGTACTTC; CDR3 protein: CASSESSGITYEQYF
D gene: NA; V gene: TRBV28; J gene: TRBJ2-7; clone size: many; CDR3 DNA: TGTGCCAGCAAGTACAGGGAAACCTACGAGCAGTACTTC; CDR3 protein: CASKYRETYEQYF
D gene: NA; V gene: TRBV10-3; J gene: TRBJ2-7; clone size: few; CDR3 DNA: TGTGCCACCACCGGGACCCCGCCATACGAGCAGTACTTC; CDR3 protein: CATTGTPPYEQYF
D gene: NA; V gene: TRBV3-1; J gene: TRBJ1-4; clone size: many; CDR3 DNA: TGTGCCAGCAGCTTTACTAAGAATGAAAAACTGTTTTTT; CDR3 protein: CASSFTKNEKLFF
D gene: NA; V gene: TRBV10-3; J gene: TRBJ1-5; clone size: many; CDR3 DNA: TGTGCCATCAGTGAGTCGAGGGCTCAGGGAGTTTGGGGCAATCAGCCCCAGCATTTT; CDR3 protein: CAISESRAQGVWGNQPQHF
D gene: NA; V gene: TRBV5-8; J gene: TRBJ2-5; clone size: few; CDR3 DNA: TGTGCCAGCAGCTTTTCAGGCCAGATAGGAGAGACCCAGTACTTC; CDR3 protein: CASSFSGQIGETQYF
D gene: NA; V gene: TRBV4-1; J gene: TRBJ2-3; clone size: NA; CDR3 DNA: TGCGCCAGCACGACCCTTATGAGCCCGGCCGCAGATACGCAGTATTTT; CDR3 protein: CASTTLMSPAADTQYF
D gene: TRBD1; V gene: TRBV24-1; J gene: TRBJ2-2; clone size: many; CDR3 DNA: TGTGCCACCGTTCTATGGGACAGGGAGGGGAGGAACACCGGGGAGCTGTTTTTT; CDR3 protein: CATVLWDREGRNTGELFF
D gene: NA; V gene: TRBV5-4; J gene: TRBJ2-2; clone size: NA; CDR3 DNA: TGTGCCAGCAGCTCGACCCGGGACGCCGCCCTCGGGGAGCTGTTTTTT; CDR3 protein: CASSSTRDAALGELFF
D gene: NA; V gene: TRBV27; J gene: TRBJ1-5; clone size: many; CDR3 DNA: TGTGCCAGCAGTTTATATCCAGGGTTCAATCAGCCCCAGCATTTT; CDR3 protein: CASSLYPGFNQPQHF
D gene: NA; V gene: TRBV7-2; J gene: TRBJ2-6; clone size: many; CDR3 DNA: TGTGCCAGCAGCTTATACTACCTCTCTGGGGCCAACGTCCTGACTTTC; CDR3 protein: CASSLYYLSGANVLTF
D gene: TRBD1; V gene: TRBV10-3; J gene: TRBJ2-6; clone size: many; CDR3 DNA: TGTGCCATCGGGACAGGGTCGGCTGGGGCCAACGTCCTGACTTTC; CDR3 protein: CAIGTGSAGANVLTF
D gene: NA; V gene: TRBV24-1; J gene: TRBJ1-2; clone size: NA; CDR3 DNA: TGTGCCACCAGAGATAGCAGGGTCTTTGGCTACACCTTC; CDR3 protein: CATRDSRVFGYTF
D gene: NA; V gene: TRBV28; J gene: TRBJ1-5; clone size: many; CDR3 DNA: TGTGCCAGCAGGCTAGACAAACAGGGTTATAGCAATCAGCCCCAGCATTTT; CDR3 protein: CASRLDKQGYSNQPQHF
D gene: NA; V gene: TRBV2; J gene: TRBJ1-4; clone size: many; CDR3 DNA: TGTGCCAGCAGTATCAGGGAGACGTACATTAATGAAAAACTGTTTTTT; CDR3 protein: CASSIRETYINEKLFF
D gene: NA; V gene: TRBV28; J gene: TRBJ2-3; clone size: NA; CDR3 DNA: TGTGCCAGCAGTTTTGGGGAAGGGTGGGACACAGGTACGCAGTATTTT; CDR3 protein: CASSFGEGWDTGTQYF
D gene: NA; V gene: TRBV20-1; J gene: TRBJ1-2; clone size: NA; CDR3 DNA: TGCAGTGCTTTGCTGGGGAGCTATGGCTACACCTTC; CDR3 protein: CSALLGSYGYTF
D gene: NA; V gene: TRBV20-1; J gene: TRBJ2-1; clone size: many; CDR3 DNA: TGCAGTGCTAGAGATGTAGGCACAGGTGAGCAGTTCTTC; CDR3 protein: CSARDVGTGEQFF
D gene: TRBD2; V gene: TRBV24-1; J gene: TRBJ2-5; clone size: many; CDR3 DNA: TGTGCCACCAGCCGAAGCGGGGGGGCCGAGACCCAGTACTTC; CDR3 protein: CATSRSGGAETQYF
D gene: NA; V gene: TRBV4-2; J gene: TRBJ2-1; clone size: NA; CDR3 DNA: TGTGCCAGCAGCCAAAGAGCGGAGGGGGAAAATGAGCAGTTCTTC; CDR3 protein: CASSQRAEGENEQFF
D gene: TRBD2; V gene: TRBV7-9; J gene: TRBJ2-1; clone size: NA; CDR3 DNA: TGTGCCAGCAGCGGGGACTTAACTGGGCAGACTAGCGGGCTCTCTAACAATGAGCAGTTCTTC; CDR3 protein: CASSGDLTGQTSGLSNNEQFF